This T cell receptor (beta chain) was recovered during a study of cytomegalovirus exposure and HLA in healthy donors. Notes on this clone: The antigen is unknown.

The CDR3 length is 9 residues. Study observations and caveats: Accounts indicate the classifier identified cytomegalovirus status with strong specificity and sensitivity. The study recorded about 160 TCR beta chains that were cytomegalovirus-associated. The finding came from a later analysis; first-cohort TCR clusters tended to co-occur in the roughly 110 validation repertoires. The dataset shows that most TCR sequences were rare, while some public TCRs occurred in many donors.

The data were produced by immunoSEQ multiplex PCR, yet TCRdb's version contains in-frame clones alone and is incomplete. The table has roughly 130,000 clones, about nine tenths seen once. The chain carries TRBV21-1 and TRBJ2-7; the D call TRBD1 from the table was never checked on the DNA. TRBV21-1 is reported as a pseudogene. The sequencing input was PBMCs. This TCR came from a man aged 18 to 30 in good health and CMV-seronegative. The CDR3 bases are TGTGCCACACAATACGAGCAGTACTTC. Protein sequence: CATQYEQYF.